This entry describes one T cell receptor beta chain. PCR used 60 Vbeta primers and 13 Jbeta primers. Only in-frame clones appear in the TCRdb table, and some are missing; sequencing was by immunoSEQ multiplex PCR. Here the sample spans some 180,000 clones, roughly 85% being singletons. The data derive from a study of cytomegalovirus exposure and HLA in healthy donors. Germline-derived CDR1 and CDR2 are MNHNS and SASEGT. Trimming at V came to 5 bases and at J to 1 base, leaving 6 bases not matched to a gene. CDR3 length equals 15 residues. This chain uses TRBV6-1 with TRBJ2-5; 8 positions match TRBD1. This sequence was found in a woman in her fifties or sixties in good health and CMV-seronegative. The source material was PBMCs. The CDR3 DNA is TGTGCCAGCAGTAAAGGACAGGGCGGCCAAGAGACCCAGTACTTC. It codes for CASSKGQGGQETQYF.